Sequencing of this T cell receptor beta chain was carried out in a study of identical twins. General study points: Out-of-frame alpha sequences common to twins exhibited an excess of low generation probability.

CDR3 length: 16 residues. Trimming cost V 5 bases and J 1 base; bases outside gene matches: 9. One entry per CDR3 protein results from TCRdb running MiXCR on the 5' RACE reads. The sample lists roughly 750,000 distinct CDR3 sequences, approximately 21% occurring once. There are many counts of this clonotype. Its antigen is unidentified. The same data also went into a second study, on T cells expressing NK-cell markers. That source adds: Sorted CD3+CD56+NKG2C+, CD3+CD56+NKG2C- and CD3+CD56-NKG2C+ T-cell subsets were beta-chain profiled.

The sample consisted of PBMCs. This TCR was recovered from a woman younger than 35 in good health. The chain couples TRBV12-3 or TRBV12-4 to TRBJ2-3; TRBD1 matches at 7 bases. In nucleotides, the CDR3 is TGTGCCAGCAGTCCAGGAAGGGGGACAGGCACAGATACGCAGTATTTT. As protein: CASSPGRGTGTDTQYF.